The clone carrying this T cell receptor beta chain was picked up one time. The record originates from a study of glioma-infiltrating T cells. Using RNA template, CDR3s of TCR alpha and beta were amplified with iRepertoire arm-PCR. One-step reverse transcription and amplification started from roughly 100-400 ng of tissue mRNA or PBMC total RNA. TCRdb reprocessed the multiplex PCR reads with MiXCR, giving one entry per CDR3 protein. The repertoire holds about 140,000 distinct CDR3 sequences, with about 39% as singletons. Per the germline V gene, CDR1 is SQVTM and CDR2 is ANQGSEA. V gave up 7 bases and J gave up 4 bases; unmatched junction bases: 13. CDR3 length equals 15 residues.

This clonotype was obtained from a human donor with low-grade glioma or glioblastoma, undergoing nonglioma brain surgery, or in good health (not recorded which). The sequencing input was glioma tissue, nonneoplastic brain tissue, or PBMCs (not recorded which). The chain couples TRBV29-1 to TRBJ2-1, with 7 bases aligning to TRBD1. The CDR3, as DNA: TGCAGCGGATCCTCGGACAGGATTGTTTACAATGAGCAGTTCTTC. This gives the protein CSGSSDRIVYNEQFF.